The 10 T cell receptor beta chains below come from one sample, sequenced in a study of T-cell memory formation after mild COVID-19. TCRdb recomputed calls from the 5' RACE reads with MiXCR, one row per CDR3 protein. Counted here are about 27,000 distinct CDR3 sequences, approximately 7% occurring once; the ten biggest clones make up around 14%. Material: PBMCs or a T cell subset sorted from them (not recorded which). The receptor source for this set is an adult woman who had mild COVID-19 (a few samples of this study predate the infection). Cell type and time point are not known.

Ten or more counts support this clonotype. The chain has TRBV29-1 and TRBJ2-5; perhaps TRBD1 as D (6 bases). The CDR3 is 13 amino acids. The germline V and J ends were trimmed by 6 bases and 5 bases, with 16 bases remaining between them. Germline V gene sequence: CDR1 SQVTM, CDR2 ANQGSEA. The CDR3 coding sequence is TGCAGCGTCTTGGAACAGGGTAGGGAGACCCAGTACTTC. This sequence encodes CSVLEQGRETQYF.

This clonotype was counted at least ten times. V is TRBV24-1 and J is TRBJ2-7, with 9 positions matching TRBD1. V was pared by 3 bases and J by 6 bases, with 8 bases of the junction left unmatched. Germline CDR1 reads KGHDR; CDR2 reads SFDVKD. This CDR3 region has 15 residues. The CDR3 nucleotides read TGTGCCACCAGTGATCCGGGACAGGGTATTTTCGAGCAGTACTTC. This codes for CATSDPGQGIFEQYF.

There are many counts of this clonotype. The CDR3 nucleotides read TGTGCCAGCAGTTTTGAAGGCAGGGGTAGTTCACCCCTCCACTTT. Translated: CASSFEGRGSSPLHF. The chain combines TRBV12-3 or TRBV12-4 with TRBJ1-6; TRBD1 might be the D (6 bases). The CDR3 is made up of 15 amino acids. The ends were cut back, 3 bases at V and 9 bases at J, with 15 bases in the middle.

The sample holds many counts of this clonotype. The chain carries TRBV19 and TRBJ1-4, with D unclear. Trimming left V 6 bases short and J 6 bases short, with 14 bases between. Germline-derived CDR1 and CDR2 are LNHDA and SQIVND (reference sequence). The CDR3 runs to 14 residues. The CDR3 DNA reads TGTGCCAGTAGCTCCGGGCCCTGGGATGAAAAACTGTTTTTT. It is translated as CASSSGPWDEKLFF.

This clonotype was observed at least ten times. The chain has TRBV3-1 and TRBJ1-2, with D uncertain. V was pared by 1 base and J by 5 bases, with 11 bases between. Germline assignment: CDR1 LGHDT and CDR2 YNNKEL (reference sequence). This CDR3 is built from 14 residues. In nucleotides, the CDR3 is TGTGCCAGCAGCCAAGGACCGATTTTATATGGCTACACCTTC. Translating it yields CASSQGPILYGYTF.

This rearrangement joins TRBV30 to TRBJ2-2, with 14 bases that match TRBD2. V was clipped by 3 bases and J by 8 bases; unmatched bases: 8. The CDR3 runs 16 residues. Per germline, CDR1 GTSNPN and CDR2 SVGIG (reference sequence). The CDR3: CAWRGPGLAGEGELFF. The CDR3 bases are TGTGCCTGGAGGGGGCCGGGACTAGCGGGGGAAGGGGAGCTGTTTTTT.

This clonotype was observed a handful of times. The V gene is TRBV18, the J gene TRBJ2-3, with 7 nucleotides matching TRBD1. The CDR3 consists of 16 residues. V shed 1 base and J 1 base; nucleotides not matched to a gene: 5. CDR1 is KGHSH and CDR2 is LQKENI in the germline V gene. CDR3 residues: CASSPRRDSRTDTQYF. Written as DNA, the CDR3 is TGTGCCAGCTCACCACGCCGGGACAGCCGCACAGATACGCAGTATTTT.

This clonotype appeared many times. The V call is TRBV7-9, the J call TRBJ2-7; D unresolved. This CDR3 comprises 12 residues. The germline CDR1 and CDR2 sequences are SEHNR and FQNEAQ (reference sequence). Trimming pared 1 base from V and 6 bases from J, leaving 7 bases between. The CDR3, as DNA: TGTGCCAGCAGCTTAGATTGGGGCGAGCAGTACTTC. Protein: CASSLDWGEQYF. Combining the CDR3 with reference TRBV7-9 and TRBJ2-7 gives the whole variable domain DTGVSQNPRHKITKRGQNVTFRCDPISEHNRLYWYRQTLGQGPEFLTYFQNEAQLEKSRLLSDRFSAERPKGSFSTLEIQRTEQGDSAMYLCASSLDWGEQYFGPGTRLTVT.

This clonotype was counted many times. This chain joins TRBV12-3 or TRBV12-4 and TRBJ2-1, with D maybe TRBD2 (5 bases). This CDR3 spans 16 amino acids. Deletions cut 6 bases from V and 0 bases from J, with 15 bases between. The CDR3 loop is CASSLGGPSSYNEQFF. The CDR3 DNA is TGTGCCAGCAGCCTAGGAGGTCCTAGCTCCTACAATGAGCAGTTCTTC.

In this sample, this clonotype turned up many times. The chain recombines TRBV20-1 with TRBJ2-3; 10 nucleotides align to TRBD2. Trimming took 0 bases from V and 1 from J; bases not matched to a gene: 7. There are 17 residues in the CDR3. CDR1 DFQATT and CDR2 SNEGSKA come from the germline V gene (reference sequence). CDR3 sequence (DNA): TGCAGTGCTAGAGATGCTCGAGGGACTAGCGGCACAGATACGCAGTATTTT. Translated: CSARDARGTSGTDTQYF.